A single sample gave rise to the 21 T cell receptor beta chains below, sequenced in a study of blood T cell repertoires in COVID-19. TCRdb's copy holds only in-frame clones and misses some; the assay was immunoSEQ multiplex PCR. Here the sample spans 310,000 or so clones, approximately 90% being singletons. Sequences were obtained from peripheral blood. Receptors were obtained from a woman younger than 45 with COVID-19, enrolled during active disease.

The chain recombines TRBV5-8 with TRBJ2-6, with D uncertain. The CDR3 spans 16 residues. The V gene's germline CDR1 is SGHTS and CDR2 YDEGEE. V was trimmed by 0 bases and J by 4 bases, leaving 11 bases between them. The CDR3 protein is CASSLGNPGGANVLTF. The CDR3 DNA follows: TGTGCCAGCAGCTTGGGGAACCCCGGGGGGGCCAACGTCCTGACTTTC. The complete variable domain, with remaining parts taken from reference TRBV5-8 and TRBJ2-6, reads EAGVTQSPTHLIKTRGQQATLRCSPISGHTSVYWYQQALGLGLQFLLWYDEGEERNRGNFPPRFSGRQFPNYSSELNVNALELEDSALYLCASSLGNPGGANVLTFGAGSRLTVL.

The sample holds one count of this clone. The CDR3 here is CASSQRLTANYGYTF. The DNA for the CDR3 is TGTGCCAGCAGCCAACGATTGACAGCTAACTATGGCTACACCTTC. The chain employs TRBV4-2 and TRBJ1-2; D perhaps matches TRBD1 (5 bases). Looked up from germline, CDR1 is LGHNA and CDR2 is YNFKEQ. V lost 2 bases and J 0 bases, leaving 10 bases between the germline ends. The CDR3 runs 15 residues.

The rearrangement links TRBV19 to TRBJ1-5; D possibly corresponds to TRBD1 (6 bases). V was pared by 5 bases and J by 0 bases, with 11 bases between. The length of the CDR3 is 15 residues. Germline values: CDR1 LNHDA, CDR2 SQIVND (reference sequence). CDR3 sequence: CASSPRGYSNQPQHF. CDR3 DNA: TGTGCCAGTAGTCCCAGGGGTTATAGCAATCAGCCCCAGCATTTT.

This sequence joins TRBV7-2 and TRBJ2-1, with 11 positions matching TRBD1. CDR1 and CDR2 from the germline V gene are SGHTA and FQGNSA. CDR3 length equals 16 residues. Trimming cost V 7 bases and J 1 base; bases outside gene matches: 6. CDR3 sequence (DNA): TGTGCCAGCAACGCCGGGACAGGGGGTTCCTACAATGAGCAGTTCTTC. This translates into CASNAGTGGSYNEQFF. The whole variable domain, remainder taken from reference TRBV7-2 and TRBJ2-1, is GAGVSQSPSNKVTEKGKDVELRCDPISGHTALYWYRQSLGQGLEFLIYFQGNSAPDKSGLPSDRFSAERTGGSVSTLTIQRTQQEDSAVYLCASNAGTGGSYNEQFFGPGTRLTVL.

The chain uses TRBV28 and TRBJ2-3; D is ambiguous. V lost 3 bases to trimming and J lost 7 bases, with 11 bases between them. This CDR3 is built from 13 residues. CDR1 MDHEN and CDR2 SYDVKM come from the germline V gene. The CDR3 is CASSFGEVNTQYF. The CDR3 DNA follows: TGTGCCAGCAGTTTTGGCGAGGTAAATACGCAGTATTTT.

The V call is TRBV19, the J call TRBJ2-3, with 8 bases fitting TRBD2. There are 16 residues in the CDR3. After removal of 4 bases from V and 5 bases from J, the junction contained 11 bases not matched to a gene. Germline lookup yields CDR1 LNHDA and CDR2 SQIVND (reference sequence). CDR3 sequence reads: CASSTLAGLRGDTQYF. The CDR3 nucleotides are TGTGCCAGTAGTACCTTAGCGGGACTTAGGGGAGATACGCAGTATTTT.

The chain's CDR3 is CAWSVRGAGPLHF. For the CDR3, the DNA is TGTGCCTGGAGTGTACGGGGGGCGGGGCCCCTCCACTTT. The V gene is TRBV30, the J gene TRBJ1-6; weak D call: TRBD1 (6 bases). This CDR3 has 13 amino acids. The germline V and J ends were trimmed by 0 bases and 13 bases, with 13 bases remaining between them. Germline CDR1 and CDR2: GTSNPN and SVGIG (reference sequence).

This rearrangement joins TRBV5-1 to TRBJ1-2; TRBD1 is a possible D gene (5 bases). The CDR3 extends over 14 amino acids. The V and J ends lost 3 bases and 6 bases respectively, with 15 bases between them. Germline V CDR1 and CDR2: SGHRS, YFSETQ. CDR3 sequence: CASSSTGVSNGYTF. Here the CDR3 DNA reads TGCGCCAGCAGCTCCACGGGGGTGTCGAATGGCTACACCTTC.

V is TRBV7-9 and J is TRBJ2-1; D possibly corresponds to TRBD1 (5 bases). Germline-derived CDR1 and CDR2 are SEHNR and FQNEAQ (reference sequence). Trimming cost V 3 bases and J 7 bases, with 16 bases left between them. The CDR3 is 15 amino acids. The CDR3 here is CASSFQKAGSNEQFF. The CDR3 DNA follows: TGTGCCAGCAGCTTTCAAAAGGCAGGGTCGAATGAGCAGTTCTTC. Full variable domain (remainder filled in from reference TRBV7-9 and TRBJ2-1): DTGVSQNPRHKITKRGQNVTFRCDPISEHNRLYWYRQTLGQGPEFLTYFQNEAQLEKSRLLSDRFSAERPKGSFSTLEIQRTEQGDSAMYLCASSFQKAGSNEQFFGPGTRLTVL.

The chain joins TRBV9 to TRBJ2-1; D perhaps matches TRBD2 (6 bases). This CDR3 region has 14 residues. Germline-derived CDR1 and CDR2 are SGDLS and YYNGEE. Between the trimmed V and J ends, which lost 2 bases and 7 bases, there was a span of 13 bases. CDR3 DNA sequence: TGTGCCAGCAGCGTGAGCGGGCTAACTAATGAGCAGTTCTTC. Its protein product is CASSVSGLTNEQFF.

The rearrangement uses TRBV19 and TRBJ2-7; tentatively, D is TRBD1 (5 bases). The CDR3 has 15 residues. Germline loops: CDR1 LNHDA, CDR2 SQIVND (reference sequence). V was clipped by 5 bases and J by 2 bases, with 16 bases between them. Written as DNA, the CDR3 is TGTGCCAGTAGTGACAGCTTAAGGGTGCCCTACGAGCAGTACTTC. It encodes CASSDSLRVPYEQYF.

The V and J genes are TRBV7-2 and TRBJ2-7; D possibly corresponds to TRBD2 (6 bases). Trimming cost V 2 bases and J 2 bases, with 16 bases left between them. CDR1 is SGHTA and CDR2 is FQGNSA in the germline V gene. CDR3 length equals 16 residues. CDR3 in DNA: TGTGCCAGCAGCTTAACCAGCTCCGGGACTCCCTACGAGCAGTACTTC. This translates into CASSLTSSGTPYEQYF.

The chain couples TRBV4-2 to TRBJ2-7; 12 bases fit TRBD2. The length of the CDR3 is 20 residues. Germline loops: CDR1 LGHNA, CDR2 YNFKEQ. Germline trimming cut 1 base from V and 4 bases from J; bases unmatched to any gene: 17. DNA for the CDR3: TGTGCCAGCAGCCAAGTGGGATTAAGACTAGCGGGAGAAGAGGGATACGAGCAGTACTTC. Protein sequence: CASSQVGLRLAGEEGYEQYF.

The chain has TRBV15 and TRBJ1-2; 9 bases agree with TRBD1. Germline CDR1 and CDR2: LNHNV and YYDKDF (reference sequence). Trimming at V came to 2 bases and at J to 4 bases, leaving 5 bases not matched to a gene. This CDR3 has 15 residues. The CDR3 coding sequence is TGTGCCACCAGCAGAACAACGGGACAGGGCTATGGCTACACCTTC. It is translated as CATSRTTGQGYGYTF. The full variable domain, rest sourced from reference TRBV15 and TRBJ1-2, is DAMVIQNPRYQVTQFGKPVTLSCSQTLNHNVMYWYQQKSSQAPKLLFHYYDKDFNNEADTPDNFQSRRPNTSFCFLDIRSPGLGDTAMYLCATSRTTGQGYGYTFGSGTRLTVV.

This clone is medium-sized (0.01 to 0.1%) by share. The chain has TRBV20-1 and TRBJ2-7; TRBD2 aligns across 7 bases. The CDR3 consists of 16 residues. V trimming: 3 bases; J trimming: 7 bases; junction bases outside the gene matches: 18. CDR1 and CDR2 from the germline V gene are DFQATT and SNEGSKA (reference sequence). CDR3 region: CSASNLVGRETREQYF. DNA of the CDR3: TGCAGTGCTAGTAACCTTGTTGGGCGGGAGACTCGGGAGCAGTACTTC.

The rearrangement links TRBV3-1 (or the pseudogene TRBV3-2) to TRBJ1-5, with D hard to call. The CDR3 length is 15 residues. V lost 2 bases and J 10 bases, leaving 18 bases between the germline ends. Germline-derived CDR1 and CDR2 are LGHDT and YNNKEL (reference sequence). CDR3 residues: CASSQSLFSSEPQHF. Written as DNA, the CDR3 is TGTGCCAGCAGCCAAAGTTTGTTCTCCAGTGAACCCCAGCATTTT.

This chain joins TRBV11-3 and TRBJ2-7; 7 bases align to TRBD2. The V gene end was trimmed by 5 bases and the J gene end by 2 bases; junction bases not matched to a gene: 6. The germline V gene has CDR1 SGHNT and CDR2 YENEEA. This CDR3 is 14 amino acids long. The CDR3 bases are TGTGCCAGCAGCGACAGCGGGGCAACCTACGAGCAGTACTTC. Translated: CASSDSGATYEQYF.

The CDR3 region is CASSLGQGRELGEKLFF. CDR3 coding DNA: TGTGCCAGCAGCTTAGGACAGGGCCGGGAACTGGGCGAAAAACTGTTTTTT. The chain combines TRBV7-9 with TRBJ1-4, with 7 bases matching TRBD1. There are 17 residues in the CDR3. Germline lookup yields CDR1 SEHNR and CDR2 FQNEAQ (reference sequence). Trimming removed 1 base from V and 8 bases from J; junction bases left unmatched: 13.

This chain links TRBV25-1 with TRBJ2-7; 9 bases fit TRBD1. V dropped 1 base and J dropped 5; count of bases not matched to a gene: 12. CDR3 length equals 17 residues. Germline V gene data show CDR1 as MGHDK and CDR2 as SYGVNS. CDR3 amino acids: CASSEFLPGTGIHEQYF. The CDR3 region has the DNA TGTGCCAGCAGTGAATTTTTGCCCGGGACAGGGATACACGAGCAGTACTTC.

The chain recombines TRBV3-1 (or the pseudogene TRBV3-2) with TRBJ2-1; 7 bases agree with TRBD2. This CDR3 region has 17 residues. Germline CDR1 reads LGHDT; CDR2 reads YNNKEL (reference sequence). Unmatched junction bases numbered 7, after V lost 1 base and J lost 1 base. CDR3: CASSQVPAGASYNEQFF. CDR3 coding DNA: TGTGCCAGCAGCCAAGTTCCTGCGGGAGCGTCCTACAATGAGCAGTTCTTC.

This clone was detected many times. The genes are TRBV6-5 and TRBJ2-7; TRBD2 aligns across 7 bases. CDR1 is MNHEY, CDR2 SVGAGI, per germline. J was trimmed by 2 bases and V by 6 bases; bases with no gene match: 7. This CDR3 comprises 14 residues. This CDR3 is CASRDPGGTYEQYF. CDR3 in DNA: TGTGCCAGCAGGGATCCGGGGGGAACCTACGAGCAGTACTTC.